The text below deals with one T cell receptor beta chain. As yet, its antigen is unknown. This specimen belongs to a study of PD-1 blockade in classical Hodgkin lymphoma. The study, taken as a whole, reports: Before treatment, complete responders showed about the same diversity as newly diagnosed patients. It was reported that newly diagnosed patients had less baseline TCR diversity than healthy donors. With respect to the repertoire differences, their causes, possibly disease activity or prior therapy, remain undefined. CD4+ but not CD8+ TCR diversity rose significantly by C4D1.

The CDR3 contains 18 residues. With V trimmed by 2 bases and J by 9 bases, 13 bases remained unmatched. Germline CDR1 SGHVS, CDR2 FNYEAQ. Time point specified: cycle 4 day 1 (C4D1), after more than five weeks of nivolumab. Autologous stem cell transplantation was followed by relapse in every patient, and brentuximab vedotin exposure varied. After PBMCs were thawed, their CD8+ T cells were isolated by magnetic negative selection. Using immunoSEQ multiplex PCR, the repertoire was profiled, and TCRdb retains in-frame clones only, with some absent. Among about 15,000 clones, about nine tenths were seen once, and the ten largest hold about 18%.

The sequence was obtained from a human donor with classical Hodgkin lymphoma. The specimen comprised CD8+ T cells from blood, sampled before the fourth cycle of nivolumab. The chain uses TRBV7-6 and TRBJ1-6, with 10 bases lining up with TRBD1. The CDR3 spells CASSLSTGGAGFSSPLHF. In nucleotides, the CDR3 is TGTGCCAGCAGCTTATCGACAGGGGGCGCGGGGTTCAGTTCACCCCTCCACTTT.